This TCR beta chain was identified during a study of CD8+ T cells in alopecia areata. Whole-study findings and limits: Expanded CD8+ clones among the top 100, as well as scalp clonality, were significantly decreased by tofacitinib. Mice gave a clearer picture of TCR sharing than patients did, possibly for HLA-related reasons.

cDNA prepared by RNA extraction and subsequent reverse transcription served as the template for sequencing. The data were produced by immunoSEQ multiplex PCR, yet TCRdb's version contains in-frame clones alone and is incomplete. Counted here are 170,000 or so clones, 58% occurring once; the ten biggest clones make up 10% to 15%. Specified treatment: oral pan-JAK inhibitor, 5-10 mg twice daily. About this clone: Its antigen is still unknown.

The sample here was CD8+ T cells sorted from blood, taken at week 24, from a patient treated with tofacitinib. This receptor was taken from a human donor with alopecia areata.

CDR3 in amino acids: CAFRGSYEQYF. In DNA form, the CDR3 reads TGTGCCTTCAGGGGTTCCTACGAGCAGTACTTC. V gene TRBV30 combines with J gene TRBJ2-7, with D tentatively TRBD1 (6 bases). Trimming left V 7 bases short and J 1 base short, with 8 bases between. Germline V CDR1 and CDR2: GTSNPN, SVGIG (reference sequence). This CDR3 spans 11 amino acids.